Sequencing of this T cell receptor beta chain was carried out in a study of T cells in narcolepsy. Produced via immunoSEQ multiplex PCR; TCRdb's table is partial and in-frame only. The sample consists of fewer than 25,000 clones, approximately 85% of them appearing once. Points on this clone: Its antigen is undetermined.

General observations from the study: Same-patient CSF and blood CD4+ T cell clonotypes included HCRT-specific and TRIB2-specific autoreactive ones. Blood of same and different patients, but not healthy controls, reportedly held recurring autoreactive clonotypes.

Germline V gene sequence: CDR1 SGHNT, CDR2 YYREEE (reference sequence). The CDR3 covers 13 residues. V was cut by 7 bases and J by 1 base, with 11 bases left in between. Source material: memory (CD45RA-) CD4+ T cells from blood. This chain connects TRBV5-4 to TRBJ1-1, with D unclear. This TCR was sampled from a human donor in good health. The CDR3 sequence is CASLQETNTEAFF. The CDR3 DNA reads TGTGCCAGCCTTCAGGAAACGAACACTGAAGCTTTCTTT.